The 23 T cell receptor beta chains listed next were all sequenced from one sample in a study of siplizumab effects on memory and regulatory T cells. The method was immunoSEQ multiplex PCR; TCRdb's version includes in-frame clones alone and lacks a portion of them. The table records about 100,000 clones, around 94% of them present only once. Sequencing used non-Treg CD4+ T cells sorted from blood. These receptors came from a human donor in good health.

The rearrangement uses TRBV30 and TRBJ1-1; tentative D call: TRBD1 (6 bases). V was trimmed by 8 bases and J by 5 bases, leaving 24 bases between them. This CDR3 comprises 15 residues. The germline gives CDR1 GTSNPN, CDR2 SVGIG (reference sequence). CDR3 amino acids: CARTVLTGLRTEAFF. CDR3 sequence (DNA): TGTGCCCGCACTGTCCTGACAGGTTTAAGGACTGAAGCTTTCTTT.

This clone was recorded once. The CDR3 sequence is CASSFLLLVTVGSRETQYF. CDR3 DNA sequence: TGTGCCAGCAGTTTTTTGTTATTGGTTACAGTGGGGAGTAGAGAGACCCAGTACTTC. This sequence joins TRBV28 and TRBJ2-5; tentative D call: TRBD2 (5 bases). Germline values: CDR1 MDHEN, CDR2 SYDVKM. V was clipped by 3 bases and J by 4 bases, with 27 bases between them. The CDR3 contains 19 residues.

The chain employs TRBV9 and TRBJ2-1; 10 nucleotides agree with TRBD2. CDR3 length: 16 amino acids. CDR1 is SGDLS, CDR2 YYNGEE, per germline. V lost 0 bases and J lost 9; bases outside the gene matches: 9. Here the CDR3 reads CASSVASTPSGSEQFF. The CDR3 bases are TGTGCCAGCAGCGTAGCTTCCACCCCTAGCGGGAGTGAGCAGTTCTTC.

The gene calls are TRBV5-1 and TRBJ2-5; tentatively, D is TRBD1 or TRBD2 (5 bases each). CDR1 is SGHRS, CDR2 YFSETQ, per germline. Trimming cost V 3 bases and J 0 bases, with 12 bases left between them. This CDR3 has 15 amino acids. The CDR3 nucleotides are TGCGCCAGCAGCTACGAGGGGCCGTACCAAGAGACCCAGTACTTC. Translating gives CASSYEGPYQETQYF.

The chain uses TRBV7-9 and TRBJ2-1, with D perhaps TRBD2 (5 bases). Germline V gene data show CDR1 as SEHNR and CDR2 as FQNEAQ (reference sequence). Trimming pared 5 bases from V and 10 bases from J, leaving 21 bases between. This CDR3 region has 15 residues. The CDR3 region is CASSPTVREGSEQFF. CDR3 bases: TGTGCCAGCAGCCCCACGGTTCGGGAAGGGTCCGAGCAGTTCTTC. Using reference TRBV7-9 and TRBJ2-1 for the parts outside the CDR3, the full variable domain is DTGVSQNPRHKITKRGQNVTFRCDPISEHNRLYWYRQTLGQGPEFLTYFQNEAQLEKSRLLSDRFSAERPKGSFSTLEIQRTEQGDSAMYLCASSPTVREGSEQFFGPGTRLTVL.

V is TRBV5-4 and J is TRBJ2-7, with D perhaps being TRBD1 or TRBD2 (6 bases each). The germline V and J ends were trimmed by 3 bases and 2 bases, with 12 bases remaining between them. The CDR3 extends over 14 amino acids. Germline V gives CDR1 SGHNT, CDR2 YYREEE (reference sequence). CDR3 coding DNA: TGTGCCAGCAGCTCCGATGGGGGGCCCTACGAGCAGTACTTC. It codes for CASSSDGGPYEQYF.

The V gene is TRBV6-1, the J gene TRBJ2-3, with 8 bases identical to TRBD2. The CDR3 is made up of 15 amino acids. Germline values: CDR1 MNHNS, CDR2 SASEGT. V was clipped by 8 bases and J by 5 bases; unmatched bases: 12. In nucleotides, the CDR3 is TGTGCCAGCCGTACGACGGGAGGGCCGCGAGATACGCAGTATTTT. Translated, it gives CASRTTGGPRDTQYF.

This clone was detected once. The chain has TRBV9 and TRBJ2-3, with 7 bases that match TRBD1. V dropped 7 bases and J dropped 5; count of bases not matched to a gene: 7. The CDR3 spans 13 residues. Germline V lookup: CDR1 SGDLS, CDR2 YYNGEE. CDR3 in amino acids: CASGRQGIDTQYF. CDR3 in DNA: TGTGCCAGCGGAAGACAGGGAATAGATACGCAGTATTTT.

The CDR3: CASSETGTRVQYF. The CDR3 DNA reads TGTGCCAGCAGTGAAACGGGGACGAGGGTGCAGTACTTC. The V gene is TRBV6-5, the J gene TRBJ2-7; D might be TRBD1 or TRBD2, each matching 5 bases. Germline V gives CDR1 MNHEY, CDR2 SVGAGI. The V and J ends lost 5 bases and 9 bases respectively, with 17 bases between them. The CDR3 length is 13 residues.

V gene TRBV5-1 combines with J gene TRBJ1-1, with D unresolved. V was pared by 5 bases and J by 1 base, with 12 bases between. From germline, CDR1 is SGHRS and CDR2 YFSETQ. The CDR3 is made up of 14 amino acids. The CDR3 region has the DNA TGCGCCAGCAGTACCCCTTCTGGGAACACTGAAGCTTTCTTT. Amino acids: CASSTPSGNTEAFF.

As DNA, the CDR3 is TGTGCCAGCAGTGATTTGGGACTAGCGGGAGGGCGGTTTTATAATGAGCAGTTCTTC. Protein: CASSDLGLAGGRFYNEQFF. V and J are TRBV2 and TRBJ2-1; 16 bases match TRBD2. Trimming at V came to 3 bases and at J to 7 bases, leaving 12 bases not matched to a gene. Germline values: CDR1 SNHLY, CDR2 FYNNEI. The CDR3 sequence is 19 residues long.

This chain uses TRBV20-1 with TRBJ1-2; D not certain. From germline, CDR1 is DFQATT and CDR2 SNEGSKA (reference sequence). V was shortened by 3 bases and J by 2 bases, with 1 base between the two germline ends. The CDR3 has 10 amino acids. The CDR3 nucleotides read TGCAGTGCTAGGAACTATGGCTACACCTTC. As protein: CSARNYGYTF.

The rearrangement uses TRBV7-3 and TRBJ1-4; weak D call: TRBD1 (6 bases). V gave up 2 bases and J gave up 0 bases, with 13 bases separating them. From germline, CDR1 is SGHTA and CDR2 FQGTGA. This CDR3 is built from 17 residues. The CDR3 sequence: CASSLGQPFATNEKLFF. The DNA for the CDR3 is TGTGCCAGCAGCTTAGGACAGCCCTTTGCAACTAATGAAAAACTGTTTTTT.

This CDR3 reads CASSREGLIEQFF. DNA for the CDR3: TGTGCCAGTAGTCGAGAGGGCCTTATTGAGCAGTTCTTC. The J gene is TRBJ2-1, the V gene TRBV19; TRBD2 is a possible D gene (5 bases). In germline, CDR1 is LNHDA, CDR2 SQIVND (reference sequence). This CDR3 is built from 13 residues. The V and J ends lost 5 bases and 9 bases respectively, with 14 bases between them.

The chain uses TRBV11-1 and TRBJ2-2, with 16 bases matching TRBD2. Germline assignment: CDR1 SGHAT and CDR2 FQDESV (reference sequence). V lost 5 bases to trimming and J lost 5 bases; unmatched junction nucleotides: 2. The CDR3 is made up of 16 amino acids. The CDR3 DNA is TGTGCCAGCAGCGAGGGACTAGCGGGAGGGACCGGGGAGCTGTTTTTT. This codes for CASSEGLAGGTGELFF.

The chain recombines TRBV18 with TRBJ2-3; TRBD2 is a possible D gene (6 bases). The CDR3 runs 14 residues. Trimming took off 6 bases at V and 8 bases at J, with 18 bases between the two ends. Germline V lookup: CDR1 KGHSH, CDR2 LQKENI. The CDR3 sequence: CASSRGTGESTQYF. Written as DNA, the CDR3 is TGTGCCAGCTCGCGAGGGACGGGGGAGAGTACGCAGTATTTT.

The rearrangement joins TRBV11-2 to TRBJ2-7; D may be TRBD2 (5 bases). The CDR3 contains 14 residues. From germline, CDR1 is SGHAT and CDR2 FQNNGV. The V end lost 2 bases, the J end lost 2 bases, and 10 bases lay between the germline ends. The CDR3 here is CASSLWTFPYEQYF. CDR3 coding DNA: TGTGCCAGCAGCTTATGGACTTTCCCCTACGAGCAGTACTTC.

The V call is TRBV20-1, the J call TRBJ2-2; D not certain. The V gene lost 5 bases and the J gene lost 6 bases, with 4 bases spanning the gap. The germline CDR1 and CDR2 sequences are DFQATT and SNEGSKA (reference sequence). The CDR3 contains 10 residues. CDR3 coding DNA: TGCAGTGCTCGCGCCGGGGAGCTGTTTTTT. This encodes CSARAGELFF.

Comment on this clone: At one boundary the junction diverges from the germline segment, which might be a read error. Other DNA sequences in the same sample also yield this CDR3. The V and J genes are TRBV7-8 and TRBJ2-2; 9 bases match TRBD1. The CDR3 length is 15 residues. Germline lookup yields CDR1 SGHVS and CDR2 FQNEAQ. For the CDR3, the DNA is TGTGCCAGCAGCCTCCGGGACAGGGTTTTCGGGGAGCTATTTTTT. Amino acids: CASSLRDRVFGELFF.

V gene TRBV5-1 combines with J gene TRBJ2-1, with D unresolved. The CDR3 is made up of 14 amino acids. Trimming removed 0 bases from V and 6 bases from J, with 10 bases in between. CDR1 and CDR2 from the germline V gene are SGHRS and YFSETQ. This chain's CDR3 is CASSLGGEFNEQFF. The CDR3, as DNA: TGCGCCAGCAGCTTGGGCGGAGAGTTCAATGAGCAGTTCTTC.

The DNA for the CDR3 is TGTGCCAGTAGTATAGGTGCTAGCGGGAGAGGGGGACTAGCCAAAAACATTCAGTACTTC. It translates to CASSIGASGRGGLAKNIQYF. The chain recombines TRBV19 with TRBJ2-4; TRBD2 agrees at 10 bases. The V segment lost 1 base and the J segment 0 bases; nucleotides outside the gene matches: 12. The germline V gene encodes CDR1 LNHDA and CDR2 SQIVND (reference sequence). The CDR3 is 20 amino acids. The entire variable domain, with the rest obtained from reference TRBV19 and TRBJ2-4, is as follows: DGGITQSPKYLFRKEGQNVTLSCEQNLNHDAMYWYRQDPGQGLRLIYYSQIVNDFQKGDIAEGYSVSREKKESFPLTVTSAQKNPTAFYLCASSIGASGRGGLAKNIQYFGAGTRLSVL.

The CDR3 loop reads CASSGQAVNTEAFF. The CDR3 DNA reads as TGTGCCAGCAGTGGACAGGCGGTGAACACTGAAGCTTTCTTT. The genes are TRBV27 and TRBJ1-1; 7 bases map to TRBD1. The junction had 3 bases not matched to a gene; V was cut back by 5 bases and J by 0 bases. Germline assignment: CDR1 MNHEY and CDR2 SMNVEV (reference sequence). This CDR3 region has 14 residues.

The gene calls are TRBV15 and TRBJ1-4, with D perhaps matching TRBD1 (5 bases). V lost 5 bases, J lost 5 bases, and 15 bases lay in between. The germline gives CDR1 LNHNV, CDR2 YYDKDF (reference sequence). The CDR3 is made up of 15 amino acids. Here the CDR3 DNA reads TGTGCCACCAGCCTAAGAGGGGCGACAAATGAAAAACTGTTTTTT. Its translation: CATSLRGATNEKLFF.